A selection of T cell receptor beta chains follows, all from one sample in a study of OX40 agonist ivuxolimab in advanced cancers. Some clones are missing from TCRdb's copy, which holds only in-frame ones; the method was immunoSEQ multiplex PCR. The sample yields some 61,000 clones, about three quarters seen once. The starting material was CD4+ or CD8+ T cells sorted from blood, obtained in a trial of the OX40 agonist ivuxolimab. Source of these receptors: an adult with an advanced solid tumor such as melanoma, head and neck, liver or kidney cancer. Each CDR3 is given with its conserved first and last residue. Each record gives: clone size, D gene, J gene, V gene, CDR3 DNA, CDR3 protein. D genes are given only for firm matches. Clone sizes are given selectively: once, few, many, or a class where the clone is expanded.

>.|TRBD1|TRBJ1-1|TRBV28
TGTGCCAGCAGCACAGGGGGCACTGAAGCTTTCTTT
CASSTGGTEAFF
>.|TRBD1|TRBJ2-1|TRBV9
TGTGCCAGCAGCGTAGATATGACAGGGGGCGCAGGGAGTGAGCAGTTCTTC
CASSVDMTGGAGSEQFF
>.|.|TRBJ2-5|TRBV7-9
TGTGCCAGCAGCTTAGCGACAGGACAAGAGACCCAGTACTTC
CASSLATGQETQYF
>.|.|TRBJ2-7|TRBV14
TGTGCCAGCAGCCATGTTTACAGGGAAGTTCACGAGCAGTACTTC
CASSHVYREVHEQYF
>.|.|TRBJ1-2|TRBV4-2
TGTGCCAGCAGCCAAGTTGGCGGGGGAGGTAACTATGGCTACACCTTC
CASSQVGGGGNYGYTF
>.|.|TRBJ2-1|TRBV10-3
TGTGCCACTAAGGGGCAGGTTATCAATGAGCAGTTCTTC
CATKGQVINEQFF
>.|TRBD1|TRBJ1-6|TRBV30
TGTGCCTGGAGTGCGGGACAGGGGGCCTGGTCACCCCTCCACTTT
CAWSAGQGAWSPLHF
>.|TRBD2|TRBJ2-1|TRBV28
TGTGCCAGCAGTTTATCACTAGCGGGAGCCTACAATGAGCAGTTCTTC
CASSLSLAGAYNEQFF
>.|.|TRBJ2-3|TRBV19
TGTGCCAGCAAAACCAGCAACGGACTGAGCACAGATACGCAGTATTTT
CASKTSNGLSTDTQYF
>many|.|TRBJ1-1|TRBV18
TGTGCCAGCTCACCGTTAGGTGACACTGAAGCTTTCTTT
CASSPLGDTEAFF
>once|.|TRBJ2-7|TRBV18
TGTGCCAGCTCACCTAACCCTAACCTCTCCTACGAGCAGTACTTC
CASSPNPNLSYEQYF
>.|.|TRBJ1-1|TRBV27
TGTGCCAGCAGTTTGGACGGTCCAAGCACCGGGAAAGTGAACACTGAAGCTTTCTTT
CASSLDGPSTGKVNTEAFF
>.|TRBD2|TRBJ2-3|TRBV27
TGTGCCAGCAGTAGGACTAGCGGGAGGTATACGCAGTATTTT
CASSRTSGRYTQYF
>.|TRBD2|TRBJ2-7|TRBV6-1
TGTGCCAGCAGTGAAGTGGGGACTAGCGGGGGCAGGTACGAGCAGTACTTC
CASSEVGTSGGRYEQYF
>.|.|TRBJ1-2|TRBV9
TGTGCCAGCAGCGTAGGTTCAGGCGACTATGGCTACACCTTC
CASSVGSGDYGYTF
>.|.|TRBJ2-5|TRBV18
TGTGCCAGCTCACCATCGCCGGGGGTCGGTGAGACCCAGTACTTC
CASSPSPGVGETQYF
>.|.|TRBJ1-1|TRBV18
TGTGCCAGCTCACCTCTGCGGGGGGCTATGAACACTGAAGCTTTCTTT
CASSPLRGAMNTEAFF
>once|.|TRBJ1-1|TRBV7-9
TGTGCCAGCCAGGCCCTTAGTGGCCCCACTGAAGCTTTCTTT
CASQALSGPTEAFF
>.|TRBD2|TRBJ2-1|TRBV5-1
TGCGCCAGCAGTCAGACTCTAGCGGGGGGGCTGAATGAGCAGTTCTTC
CASSQTLAGGLNEQFF
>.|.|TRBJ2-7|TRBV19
TGTGCCACCTCCCCCCGGGGGGCGGCCTCCTACGAGCAGTACTTC
CATSPRGAASYEQYF
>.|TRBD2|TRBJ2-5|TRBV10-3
TGTGCCATCAGAGTGACTAGCGGAGAGACCCAGTACTTC
CAIRVTSGETQYF
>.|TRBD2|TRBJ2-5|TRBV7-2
TGTGCCAGCGCGCGGGGGAGTGGGGAGACCCAGTACTTC
CASARGSGETQYF
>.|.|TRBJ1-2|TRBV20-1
TGCAGTGGAACAGGGATCTTGGGCTACACCTTC
CSGTGILGYTF
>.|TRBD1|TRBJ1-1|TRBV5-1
TGCGCCAGCAGCGGAACAGGGGGCACTGAAGCTTTCTTT
CASSGTGGTEAFF
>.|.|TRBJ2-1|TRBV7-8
TGTGCCAGCAGCCCCACCCCGAGTCATGAGCAGTTCTTC
CASSPTPSHEQFF
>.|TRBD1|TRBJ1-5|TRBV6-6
TGTGCCAGCAGTAGGGACAGGTTCGCTCAGCCCCAGCATTTT
CASSRDRFAQPQHF
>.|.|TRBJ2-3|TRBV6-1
TGTGCCAGCAGTGAAGCTCTACCTCGCACAGATACGCAGTATTTT
CASSEALPRTDTQYF
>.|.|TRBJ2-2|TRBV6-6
TGTGCCAGCAGTTACCCCCACCAGGGTTGGGAGCTGTTTTTT
CASSYPHQGWELFF
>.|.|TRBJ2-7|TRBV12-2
TGTGCAAGTCGCTTAGGGACAAGGAGATTCTACGAGCAGTACTTC
CASRLGTRRFYEQYF
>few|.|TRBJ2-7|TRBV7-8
TGTGCCAGCAGCTTAGAGGTCACGCAGTACTTC
CASSLEVTQYF
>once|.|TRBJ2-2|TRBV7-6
TGTGCCAGCAGCTTAGATGGAGGAGGGGGCACCGGTAGGGAGCTGTTTTTT
CASSLDGGGGTGRELFF
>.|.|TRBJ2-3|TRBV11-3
TGTGCCAGCAGCTTGTCCCCCTCCCTCGCGCAGTATTTT
CASSLSPSLAQYF
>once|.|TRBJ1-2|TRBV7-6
TGTGCCAGCAGCTTAATCTTAGAGGGGAGCTATGGCTACACCTTC
CASSLILEGSYGYTF
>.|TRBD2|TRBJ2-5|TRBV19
TGTGCCAGTAGTATCTGGCGGGGGTCCAATCAAGAGACCCAGTACTTC
CASSIWRGSNQETQYF
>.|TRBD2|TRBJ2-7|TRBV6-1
TGTGCCAGCAGTGAATATAGGCCTAGCGGGAGTAGGAGCTACGAGCAGTACTTC
CASSEYRPSGSRSYEQYF
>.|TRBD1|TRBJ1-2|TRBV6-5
TGTGCCAGCAGACCGGACAGGGAGGGTGGCTACACCTTC
CASRPDREGGYTF
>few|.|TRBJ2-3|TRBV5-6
TGTGCCAGCAGCTTGTACGAGCGGAGCACAGATACGCAGTATTTT
CASSLYERSTDTQYF
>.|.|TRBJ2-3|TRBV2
TGTGCCAGCAGTGAAGGGGGAGGCACAGATACGCAGTATTTT
CASSEGGGTDTQYF
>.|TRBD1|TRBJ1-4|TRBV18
TGTGCCAGCTCACCTCCAACCGACAGGGGAATCAATGAAAAACTGTTTTTT
CASSPPTDRGINEKLFF
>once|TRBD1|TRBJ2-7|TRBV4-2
TGTGCCAGCAGCCAATATGCAGGGGGCGGAGGCGAGCAGTACTTC
CASSQYAGGGGEQYF
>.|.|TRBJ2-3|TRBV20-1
TGCAGTGCTAGAGCGGCGGATACGCAGTATTTT
CSARAADTQYF